The 14 T cell receptor beta chains listed next were all sequenced from one sample in a study of T cells in Graves' hyperthyroidism and ophthalmopathy. RNA transcripts yielded amplified TCR beta CDR3 regions. The TCR CDR3 first-round RT-PCR relied on the HTBI primer set. TCRdb re-called the multiplex PCR reads with MiXCR, one entry per CDR3 protein. The sample has approximately 740,000 distinct CDR3 sequences, approximately 14% seen once. The sequenced sample was blood. The receptors stem from a woman under 30 with Graves' hyperthyroidism.

At least ten counts were recorded for this clonotype. V usage is TRBV20-1 and J usage is TRBJ1-1; a weak D match, TRBD1 (5 bases). There are 15 residues in the CDR3. Trimming removed 0 bases from V and 1 base from J, with 12 bases in between. Germline-derived CDR1 and CDR2 are DFQATT and SNEGSKA (reference sequence). The CDR3 protein is CSAREQGLGNTEAFF. The CDR3 DNA sequence: TGCAGTGCTAGAGAGCAGGGATTGGGGAACACTGAAGCTTTCTTT.

This clonotype came up a few times. At one of its ends the junction is not consistent with the germline gene, which may arise from a read error. This sequence joins TRBV6-6 and TRBJ2-7, with 7 bases fitting TRBD2. The CDR3 is 15 residues long. CDR1 is MNHNY, CDR2 SVGAGI, per germline (reference sequence). The CDR3 DNA sequence: TGTGCCAGCAATTACTCGGCTAGCGGCTCCTACGAGCAGTACTTC. Translated: CASNYSASGSYEQYF.

The sample holds a few counts of this clonotype. The J gene is TRBJ1-1, the V gene TRBV6-1, with D maybe TRBD1 (5 bases). Trimming removed 10 bases at V and 0 bases at J, with 12 bases between. There are 13 residues in the CDR3. CDR1 is MNHNS, CDR2 SASEGT, per germline. CDR3 DNA sequence: TGTGCCACCGGGGGGGTTATGAACACTGAAGCTTTCTTT. This translates into CATGGVMNTEAFF.

This clonotype occurred many times. The chain combines TRBV7-2 with TRBJ2-2; D not resolved. V lost 4 bases and J 4 bases, leaving 10 bases between the germline ends. The length of the CDR3 is 14 residues. CDR1 and CDR2 from the germline V gene are SGHTA and FQGNSA. Written as DNA, the CDR3 is TGTGCCAGCAGCTCCGGTAGTCGCACCGGGGAGCTGTTTTTT. It encodes CASSSGSRTGELFF. The full variable domain, in which reference TRBV7-2 and TRBJ2-2 provide the parts outside the CDR3, is GAGVSQSPSNKVTEKGKDVELRCDPISGHTALYWYRQSLGQGLEFLIYFQGNSAPDKSGLPSDRFSAERTGGSVSTLTIQRTQQEDSAVYLCASSSGSRTGELFFGEGSRLTVL.

The chain has TRBV15 and TRBJ2-7, with D maybe TRBD1 (6 bases). V was cut by 0 bases and J by 3 bases, with 12 bases left in between. Germline lookup yields CDR1 LNHNV and CDR2 YYDKDF (reference sequence). This CDR3 region has 15 residues. This chain's CDR3 is CATSRENQQGYEQYF. CDR3 bases: TGTGCCACCAGCAGAGAAAACCAACAGGGCTACGAGCAGTACTTC.

This clonotype was seen more than once but under ten times. The J gene is TRBJ2-7, the V gene TRBV4-1; no reliable D call. V was cut by 1 base and J by 9 bases, with 16 bases left in between. The CDR3 contains 14 residues. Germline CDR1 and CDR2: MGHRA and YSYEKL. The CDR3 spells CASSQVVPSSGQYF. The CDR3 region has the DNA TGCGCCAGCAGCCAAGTTGTCCCCTCTTCCGGGCAGTACTTC.

This clonotype came up many times. This chain links TRBV20-1 with TRBJ1-2; D is unclear. This CDR3 is 13 amino acids long. Germline V gives CDR1 DFQATT, CDR2 SNEGSKA (reference sequence). V was shortened by 3 bases and J by 2 bases, with 10 bases between the two germline ends. CDR3 residues: CSARIGRNYGYTF. Written as DNA, the CDR3 is TGCAGTGCTAGGATAGGGCGGAACTATGGCTACACCTTC.

The rearrangement uses TRBV6-1 and TRBJ2-7, with D possibly TRBD2 on 5 matching bases. V lost 1 base, J lost 5 bases, and 12 bases lay in between. Germline CDR1 reads MNHNS; CDR2 reads SASEGT. The CDR3 loop spans 14 amino acids. CDR3 coding DNA: TGTGCCAGCAGTGAAGTTGGCCGGAGGAACGAGCAGTACTTC. It is translated as CASSEVGRRNEQYF.

This chain links TRBV7-9 with TRBJ2-7; 8 bases map to TRBD1. V was clipped by 5 bases and J by 3 bases; unmatched bases: 15. The length of the CDR3 is 17 residues. CDR1 is SEHNR and CDR2 is FQNEAQ in the germline V gene (reference sequence). The CDR3 is CASSPLLGAGGLYEQYF. DNA for the CDR3: TGTGCCAGCAGCCCGTTATTAGGGGCAGGGGGCCTCTACGAGCAGTACTTC.

At least ten counts were recorded for this clonotype. The chain combines TRBV3-1 with TRBJ2-1, with D hard to call. Germline-derived CDR1 and CDR2 are LGHDT and YNNKEL (reference sequence). The CDR3 is 14 residues long. V dropped 2 bases and J dropped 4 bases, with 9 bases sitting between them. CDR3 loop: CASSQMLGYNEQFF. In DNA, the CDR3 is TGTGCCAGCAGCCAAATGTTGGGTTACAATGAGCAGTTCTTC.

This chain uses TRBV24-1 with TRBJ1-1; TRBD1 matches at 7 bases. From germline, CDR1 is KGHDR and CDR2 SFDVKD. Unmatched junction bases numbered 5, after V lost 4 bases and J lost 1 base. The CDR3 loop spans 15 amino acids. The CDR3 DNA reads as TGTGCCACCAGTGACTCAACAGGGGCGAACACTGAAGCTTTCTTT. It encodes CATSDSTGANTEAFF.

This clonotype was observed a few times. The chain has TRBV2 and TRBJ2-2; weak D call: TRBD1 (6 bases). Trimming stripped 7 bases from V and 14 bases from J, with 14 bases between. The germline CDR1 and CDR2 sequences are SNHLY and FYNNEI. The CDR3 is made up of 11 amino acids. CDR3 nucleotides: TGTGCCAGCACTCTAAAAGGGGGTCTGTTTTTT. Encoded protein: CASTLKGGLFF.

This clonotype has a count of ten or more. The chain carries TRBV7-3 and TRBJ2-1; 8 bases match TRBD2. Germline loops: CDR1 SGHTA, CDR2 FQGTGA. After removal of 5 bases from V and 3 bases from J, the junction contained 9 bases not matched to a gene. The CDR3 runs to 16 residues. CDR3 amino acids: CASSPGMGTSYNEQFF. The CDR3 DNA reads TGTGCCAGCAGCCCAGGAATGGGGACTAGCTACAATGAGCAGTTCTTC. The full variable domain, completed using reference TRBV7-3 and TRBJ2-1, is GAGVSQTPSNKVTEKGKYVELRCDPISGHTALYWYRQSLGQGPEFLIYFQGTGAADDSGLPNDRFFAVRPEGSVSTLKIQRTERGDSAVYLCASSPGMGTSYNEQFFGPGTRLTVL.

This clonotype was detected a few times. The chain couples TRBV3-1 to TRBJ2-5, with D unresolved. Trimming removed 0 bases at V and 5 bases at J, with 7 bases between. The CDR3 runs to 13 residues. Looked up from germline, CDR1 is LGHDT and CDR2 is YNNKEL (reference sequence). The CDR3 DNA follows: TGTGCCAGCAGCCAAGAGTCTACCGAGACCCAGTACTTC. It is translated as CASSQESTETQYF.